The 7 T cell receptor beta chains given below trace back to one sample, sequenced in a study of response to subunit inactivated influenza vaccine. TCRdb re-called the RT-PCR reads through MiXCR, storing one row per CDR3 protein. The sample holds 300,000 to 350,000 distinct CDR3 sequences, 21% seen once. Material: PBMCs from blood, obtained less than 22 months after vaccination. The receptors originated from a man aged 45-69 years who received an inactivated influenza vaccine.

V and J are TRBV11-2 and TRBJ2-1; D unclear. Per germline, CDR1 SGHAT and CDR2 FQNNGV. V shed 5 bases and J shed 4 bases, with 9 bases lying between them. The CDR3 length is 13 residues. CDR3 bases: TGTGCCAGCAGCCTCTCGCAGTACAATGAGCAGTTCTTC. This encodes CASSLSQYNEQFF.

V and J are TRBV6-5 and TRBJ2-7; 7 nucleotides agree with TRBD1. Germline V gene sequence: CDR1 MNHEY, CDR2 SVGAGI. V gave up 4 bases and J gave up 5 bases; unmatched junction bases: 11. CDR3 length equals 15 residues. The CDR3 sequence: CASSSQQLTGNEQYF. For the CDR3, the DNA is TGTGCCAGCAGTTCCCAACAGTTGACAGGGAACGAGCAGTACTTC.

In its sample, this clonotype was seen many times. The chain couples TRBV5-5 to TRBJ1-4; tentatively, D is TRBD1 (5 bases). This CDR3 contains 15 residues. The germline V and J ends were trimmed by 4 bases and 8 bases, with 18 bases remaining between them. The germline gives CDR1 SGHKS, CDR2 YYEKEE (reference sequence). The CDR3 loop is CASSAYSSEGEKLFF. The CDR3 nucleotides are TGTGCCAGCAGCGCCTACAGCTCGGAGGGGGAAAAACTGTTTTTT. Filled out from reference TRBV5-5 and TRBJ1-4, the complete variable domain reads DAGVTQSPTHLIKTRGQQVTLRCSPISGHKSVSWYQQVLGQGPQFIFQYYEKEERGRGNFPDRFSARQFPNYSSELNVNALLLGDSALYLCASSAYSSEGEKLFFGSGTQLSVL.

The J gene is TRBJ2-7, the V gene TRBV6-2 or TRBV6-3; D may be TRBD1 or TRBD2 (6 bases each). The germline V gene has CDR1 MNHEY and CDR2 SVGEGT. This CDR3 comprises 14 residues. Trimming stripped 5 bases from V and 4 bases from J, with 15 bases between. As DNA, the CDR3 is TGTGCCAGCAGTCTACACCGGGGGCCGTACGAGCAGTACTTC. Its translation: CASSLHRGPYEQYF.

DNA of the CDR3: TGTGCCAGCAGGGCAACGGGGGGGACGAAAAACATTCAGTACTTC. It codes for CASRATGGTKNIQYF. The chain uses TRBV4-2 and TRBJ2-4; TRBD2 matches 8 bases. The germline V gene encodes CDR1 LGHNA and CDR2 YNFKEQ. V was clipped by 6 bases and J by 4 bases; unmatched bases: 8. This CDR3 comprises 15 residues.

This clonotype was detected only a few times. The CDR3 DNA follows: TGCGCCAGCAGCCAAGATGGGGGACAGACTAATGAAAAACTGTTTTTT. It specifies CASSQDGGQTNEKLFF. The chain links TRBV4-3 to TRBJ1-4, with TRBD1 matching 7 bases. CDR1 is LGHNA, CDR2 YSLEER, per germline. This CDR3 has 16 residues. The V segment lost 0 bases and the J segment 2 bases; nucleotides outside the gene matches: 3.

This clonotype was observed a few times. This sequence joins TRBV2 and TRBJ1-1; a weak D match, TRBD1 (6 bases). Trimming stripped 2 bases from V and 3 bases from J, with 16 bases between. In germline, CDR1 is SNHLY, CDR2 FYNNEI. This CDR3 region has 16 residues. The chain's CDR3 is CASSERPGERYTEAFF. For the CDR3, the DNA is TGTGCCAGCAGTGAACGCCCAGGGGAGAGATACACTGAAGCTTTCTTT.